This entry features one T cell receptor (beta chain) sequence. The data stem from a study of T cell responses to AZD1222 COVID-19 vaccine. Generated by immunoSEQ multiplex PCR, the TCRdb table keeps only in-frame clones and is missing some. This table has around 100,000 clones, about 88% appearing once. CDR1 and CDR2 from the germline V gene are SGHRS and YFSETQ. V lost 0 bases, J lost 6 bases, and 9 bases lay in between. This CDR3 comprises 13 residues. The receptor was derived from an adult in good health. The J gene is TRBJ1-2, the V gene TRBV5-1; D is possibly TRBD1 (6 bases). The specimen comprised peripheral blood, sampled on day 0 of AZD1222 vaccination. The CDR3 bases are TGCGCCAGCAGCTTGGACAGGGTGAATGGCTACACCTTC. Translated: CASSLDRVNGYTF.